This T cell receptor beta chain was documented in a study of spatial heterogeneity in lung cancer. Whole-study context: Sequencing covered available follow-up PBMC samples collected a median of about 22 months after resection. Study findings and constraints: TCRs found ubiquitously expanded in tumor appeared in blood more at resection than at follow-up.

This clonotype showed up just a few times. Its target is unknown. CDR3 size: 14 residues. The germline V gene has CDR1 MNHNY and CDR2 SVGAGI (reference sequence). Trimming stripped 1 base from V and 3 bases from J, with 10 bases between. Each molecule of TCR cDNA was tagged with one unique molecular identifier. TCRdb redid the calling of the 5' RACE reads with MiXCR, one entry per CDR3 protein. In the table there are 55,000 to 75,000 distinct CDR3 sequences, around 9.3% of which are singletons. The sample's time point: blood at routine non-recurrence follow-up after resection. Whole RNA was taken from tumor, nontumor lung or frozen PBMC; it was then sequenced unsorted.

The sequencing here drew on PBMCs, taken at follow-up. The rearrangement joins TRBV6-6 to TRBJ2-7; maybe TRBD1 (6 bases). The receptor was isolated from a female donor with early-stage non-small cell lung cancer. The CDR3 loop reads CASSYYRDNYEQYF. The CDR3 bases are TGTGCCAGCAGTTACTACCGGGACAACTACGAGCAGTACTTC.